These 20 T cell receptor beta chains came from one sample sequenced in a study of regulatory T cells in long-lasting Graves disease. Specified time point: newly diagnosed GD, antithyroid drugs for less than 3 months. PBMC RNA served as the TCR library source. The authors built TCR beta libraries using iRepertoire HTBI primers and Arm-PCR of CDR3 regions. TCRdb redid the calling of the multiplex PCR reads with MiXCR, one entry per CDR3 protein. There are about 400,000 distinct CDR3 sequences in the sample; 15% occur only once, and about 20% lies in the top ten. Material: peripheral blood mononuclear cells (PBMCs), obtained at new diagnosis, from a patient treated with antithyroid drugs. These receptors were obtained from a female donor with Graves disease.

The chain combines TRBV6-1 with TRBJ2-2, with D possibly being TRBD1 (5 bases). V dropped 1 base and J dropped 1 base, with 7 bases sitting between them. CDR3 size: 15 residues. In germline, CDR1 is MNHNS, CDR2 SASEGT. CDR3 nucleotides: TGTGCCAGCAGTGAAGGACAGATGAACACCGGGGAGCTGTTTTTT. Protein sequence: CASSEGQMNTGELFF.

This clonotype was seen ten or more times. The chain couples TRBV2 to TRBJ1-1; 7 nucleotides agree with TRBD1. Germline V gene lookup returns CDR1 SNHLY and CDR2 FYNNEI. V trimming: 3 bases; J trimming: 4 bases; junction bases outside the gene matches: 2. CDR3 size: 13 residues. CDR3 nucleotides: TGTGCCAGCAGTGAGAGACAGGGCACTGAAGCTTTCTTT. Translated, it gives CASSERQGTEAFF.

The table lists this clonotype with many counts. The rearrangement uses TRBV20-1 and TRBJ2-3; TRBD1 might be the D (5 bases). CDR1 is DFQATT and CDR2 is SNEGSKA in the germline V gene (reference sequence). The CDR3 is 15 residues long. V lost 7 bases, J lost 0 bases, and 17 bases lay in between. The CDR3 reads CSVDGGHISTDTQYF. The CDR3 DNA sequence: TGCAGTGTTGACGGCGGACACATAAGCACAGATACGCAGTATTTT.

This clonotype came up a few times. This rearrangement joins TRBV19 to TRBJ1-5; no firm D call. Trimming took off 3 bases at V and 1 base at J, with 13 bases between the two ends. The CDR3 sequence is 16 residues long. Looked up from germline, CDR1 is LNHDA and CDR2 is SQIVND (reference sequence). This CDR3 reads CASSIYEGTSNQPQHF. CDR3 DNA sequence: TGTGCCAGTAGTATCTATGAGGGAACGAGCAATCAGCCCCAGCATTTT. The full variable domain, with the rest looked up from reference TRBV19 and TRBJ1-5, is DGGITQSPKYLFRKEGQNVTLSCEQNLNHDAMYWYRQDPGQGLRLIYYSQIVNDFQKGDIAEGYSVSREKKESFPLTVTSAQKNPTAFYLCASSIYEGTSNQPQHFGDGTRLSIL.

This clonotype was recorded many times. The CDR3 sequence is CSAEDGANYGYTF. The CDR3 nucleotides are TGCAGTGCTGAGGACGGCGCTAACTATGGCTACACCTTC. V is TRBV20-1 and J is TRBJ1-2; no reliable D call. Trimming cost V 5 bases and J 0 bases, with 10 bases left between them. There are 13 residues in the CDR3. Germline V gene sequence: CDR1 DFQATT, CDR2 SNEGSKA (reference sequence).

This clonotype was counted ten times or more. The chain uses TRBV12-3 or TRBV12-4 and TRBJ1-2; a possible D gene is TRBD1 (6 bases). V was pared by 6 bases and J by 5 bases, with 22 bases between. This CDR3 has 16 amino acids. The CDR3, as DNA: TGTGCCAGCAGGTTGCCCAGGGGAGGGAAGGAGTATGGCTACACCTTC. Translated: CASRLPRGGKEYGYTF.

This chain joins TRBV9 and TRBJ1-1, with D maybe TRBD1 (5 bases). Trimming cost V 4 bases and J 1 base, with 14 bases left between them. CDR1 and CDR2 (germline): SGDLS, YYNGEE. The CDR3 runs to 15 residues. In nucleotides, the CDR3 is TGTGCCAGCAGCTGGGGGGAAGGAAAGAACACTGAAGCTTTCTTT. As protein: CASSWGEGKNTEAFF.

At least ten counts were recorded for this clonotype. The genes are TRBV7-2 and TRBJ2-1, with 8 bases lining up with TRBD2. Looked up from germline, CDR1 is SGHTA and CDR2 is FQGNSA. Unmatched junction bases numbered 16, after V lost 8 bases and J lost 4 bases. The CDR3 totals 17 residues. CDR3 DNA sequence: TGTGCCAGCCTACCTAGCGGGCACGATAGGGCTTACAATGAGCAGTTCTTC. It specifies CASLPSGHDRAYNEQFF.

This clonotype was seen only a few times. CDR3 amino acids: CASSSHTGTAYGYTF. The DNA for the CDR3 is TGTGCCAGCAGCTCCCATACCGGGACGGCCTATGGCTACACCTTC. V and J are TRBV7-2 and TRBJ1-2; tentative D call: TRBD1 (5 bases). The germline V gene has CDR1 SGHTA and CDR2 FQGNSA. The length of the CDR3 is 15 residues. V was pared by 4 bases and J by 4 bases, with 16 bases between.

In this sample, this clonotype turned up many times. This rearrangement joins TRBV5-6 to TRBJ1-1; D may be TRBD1 (5 bases). Trimming removed 4 bases from V and 3 bases from J, with 16 bases in between. The CDR3 length is 15 residues. The germline gives CDR1 SGHDT, CDR2 YYEEEE. CDR3 nucleotide sequence: TGTGCCAGCAGCCCAGAACTTCTGGGGGACACTGAAGCTTTCTTT. Protein: CASSPELLGDTEAFF.

A single count supports this clonotype. The chain uses TRBV6-2 or TRBV6-3 and TRBJ1-1, with D maybe TRBD1 (5 bases). Trimming took 5 bases from V and 0 from J, leaving 16 bases between them. CDR3 length: 16 residues. The V gene's germline CDR1 is MNHEY and CDR2 SVGEGT. CDR3 nucleotides: TGTGCCAGCAGTAATAGGGGACGGGGGTTGAACACTGAAGCTTTCTTT. It codes for CASSNRGRGLNTEAFF.

This clonotype was detected only a few times. This chain connects TRBV2 to TRBJ1-3; 10 bases fit TRBD1. With 7 bases clipped from V and 4 bases from J, the junction kept 7 bases outside the gene matches. The CDR3 is made up of 15 amino acids. CDR1 is SNHLY, CDR2 FYNNEI, per germline. The CDR3 loop is CASTWTGGSGNTIYF. As DNA, the CDR3 is TGTGCCAGCACCTGGACAGGGGGATCCGGAAACACCATATATTTT. Variable domain in full (rest from reference TRBV2 and TRBJ1-3): EPEVTQTPSHQVTQMGQEVILRCVPISNHLYFYWYRQILGQKVEFLVSFYNNEISEKSEIFDDQFSVERPDGSNFTLKIRSTKLEDSAMYFCASTWTGGSGNTIYFGEGSWLTVV.

V and J are TRBV12-3 or TRBV12-4 and TRBJ2-2, with D unclear. This CDR3 has 12 residues. Between the trimmed V and J ends, which lost 7 bases and 6 bases, there was a span of 9 bases. The CDR3 DNA sequence: TGTGCCAGCACTCTCTTCCCCGGGGAGCTGTTTTTT. This gives the protein CASTLFPGELFF.

This clonotype was recorded at least ten times. The J gene is TRBJ2-7, the V gene TRBV27, with TRBD2 matching 10 bases. Trimming removed 6 bases from V and 7 bases from J; junction bases left unmatched: 6. The CDR3 is 13 amino acids. The germline V gene encodes CDR1 MNHEY and CDR2 SMNVEV (reference sequence). In DNA, the CDR3 is TGTGCCAGCAGGCCACTAGCGGGAAGAGAGCAGTACTTC. It codes for CASRPLAGREQYF.

Many counts were recorded for this clonotype. This sequence joins TRBV24-1 and TRBJ1-2, with D unresolved. The CDR3 contains 12 residues. V was shortened by 4 bases and J by 2 bases, with 4 bases between the two germline ends. Germline CDR1 and CDR2: KGHDR and SFDVKD. CDR3 nucleotides: TGTGCCACCAGTGACGACAACTATGGCTACACCTTC. It yields the protein CATSDDNYGYTF.

The chain has TRBV12-3 or TRBV12-4 and TRBJ1-1; the D is unclear. Trimming stripped 8 bases from V and 1 base from J, with 5 bases between. The CDR3 has 11 residues. The CDR3 sequence is CASHQNTEAFF. The CDR3 DNA sequence: TGTGCCAGCCACCAGAACACTGAAGCTTTCTTT.

This clonotype was seen a handful of times. The chain combines TRBV4-1 with TRBJ2-1, with 11 bases aligning to TRBD1. CDR1 and CDR2 from the germline V gene are MGHRA and YSYEKL. The CDR3 runs 16 residues. J gave up 5 bases and V 4 bases, and 7 bases lay outside the gene matches. CDR3 coding DNA: TGCGCCAGCAGCCGGACAGGGGGCAAAGAAAACAATGAGCAGTTCTTC. It is translated as CASSRTGGKENNEQFF.

This clonotype was observed a handful of times. The genes are TRBV6-5 and TRBJ2-2, with D tentatively TRBD1 (5 bases). V gave up 4 bases and J gave up 0 bases, with 12 bases separating them. The CDR3 has 16 amino acids. Germline loops: CDR1 MNHEY, CDR2 SVGAGI. The CDR3 coding sequence is TGTGCCAGCAGTTCCCTGGACACTGCGAACACCGGGGAGCTGTTTTTT. Amino acid sequence: CASSSLDTANTGELFF.

The gene calls are TRBV7-6 and TRBJ2-3; 16 bases line up with TRBD2. The J call may be in error: the DNA end matches TRBJ2-5 better. The CDR3 is made up of 16 amino acids. The V gene's germline CDR1 is SGHVS and CDR2 FNYEAQ. In nucleotides, the CDR3 is TGTGCCAGCAGCCACCTGGGGACTAGCGGGAGGGCTAACCAGTACTTC. Protein sequence: CASSHLGTSGRANQYF.

This clonotype showed up many times. CDR3 sequence: CASSPDRGLNYGYTF. Here the CDR3 DNA reads TGTGCCAGTAGTCCCGACAGGGGCCTAAACTATGGCTACACCTTC. The V and J genes are TRBV19 and TRBJ1-2; 8 bases agree with TRBD1. After removal of 5 bases from V and 2 bases from J, the junction contained 7 bases not matched to a gene. The germline V gene encodes CDR1 LNHDA and CDR2 SQIVND (reference sequence). The CDR3 totals 15 residues.